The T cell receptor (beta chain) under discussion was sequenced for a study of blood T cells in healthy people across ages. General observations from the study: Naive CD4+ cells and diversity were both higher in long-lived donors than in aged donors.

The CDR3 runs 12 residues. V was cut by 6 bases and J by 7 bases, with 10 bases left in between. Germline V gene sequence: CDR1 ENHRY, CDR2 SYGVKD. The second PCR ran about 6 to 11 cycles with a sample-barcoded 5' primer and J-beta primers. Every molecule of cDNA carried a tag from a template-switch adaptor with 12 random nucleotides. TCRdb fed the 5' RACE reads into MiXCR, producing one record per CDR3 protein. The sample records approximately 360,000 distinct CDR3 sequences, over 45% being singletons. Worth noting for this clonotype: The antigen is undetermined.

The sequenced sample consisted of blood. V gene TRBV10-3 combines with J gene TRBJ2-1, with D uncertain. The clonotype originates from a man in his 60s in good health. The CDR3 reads CAISERVNEQFF. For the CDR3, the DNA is TGTGCCATCAGCGAACGGGTTAATGAGCAGTTCTTC.